This paragraph reports one T cell receptor beta chain. This was the immunoSEQ v3 assay. Here immunoSEQ multiplex PCR was the method, and the copy in TCRdb shows in-frame clones only, minus some. The table lists roughly 11,000 clones, approximately 80% of them singletons. The entry originates in a study of TIL therapy for anti-PD-1-resistant metastatic lung cancer. Across the whole study: Patients then received nivolumab; progressors got lymphodepletion, TIL and IL-2.

CDR1 is LNHDA and CDR2 is SQIVND in the germline V gene (reference sequence). This CDR3 contains 15 residues. The J segment lost 5 bases and the V segment lost 6 bases, leaving 8 bases of the junction unmatched. The time point was: pre-treatment sample, taken before nivolumab and TIL therapy. Specimen: blood, collected at baseline. The chain couples TRBV19 to TRBJ2-1; 9 nucleotides agree with TRBD2. This TCR was sampled from a person between 25 and 79 years old with non-small cell lung cancer. The chain's CDR3 is CASRTSGLSNNEQFF. CDR3 DNA: TGTGCCAGTAGGACTAGCGGCCTCTCAAACAATGAGCAGTTCTTC.